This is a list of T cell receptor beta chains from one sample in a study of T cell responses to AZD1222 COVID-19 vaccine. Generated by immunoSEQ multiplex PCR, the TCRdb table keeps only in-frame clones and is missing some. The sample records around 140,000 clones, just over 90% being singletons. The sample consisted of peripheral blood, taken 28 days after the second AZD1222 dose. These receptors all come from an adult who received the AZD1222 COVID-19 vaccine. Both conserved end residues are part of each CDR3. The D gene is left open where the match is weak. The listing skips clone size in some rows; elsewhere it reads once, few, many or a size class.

CASRRDRIASSPLHF | TGTGCCAGTAGAAGGGACAGAATCGCTAGCTCACCCCTCCACTTT | TRBD1 | TRBJ1-6 | - | TRBV19
CASRRTVSSYNSPLHF | TGTGCCAGCAGACGGACGGTGAGCTCCTATAATTCACCCCTCCACTTT | - | TRBJ1-6 | - | TRBV5-5
CASSSTVNTEAFF | TGTGCCAGCAGTTCGACAGTGAACACTGAAGCTTTCTTT | - | TRBJ1-1 | - | TRBV28
CSVAGGTGSDEQYF | TGCAGCGTTGCAGGGGGGACAGGGTCCGACGAGCAGTACTTC | TRBD1 | TRBJ2-7 | few | TRBV29-1
CASSYGQLNTEAFF | TGTGCCAGCAGCTACGGACAGCTGAACACTGAAGCTTTCTTT | - | TRBJ1-1 | - | TRBV5-6
CASSSTSGNTIYF | TGTGCCAGCAGTTCTACGTCTGGAAACACCATATATTTT | - | TRBJ1-3 | few | TRBV28
CASSRQGLYAFF | TGTGCCAGCAGTCGTCAGGGTCTTTATGCTTTCTTT | - | TRBJ1-1 | - | TRBV28
CASSLADEQFF | TGTGCCAGCAGCCTAGCGGATGAGCAGTTCTTC | TRBD2 | TRBJ2-1 | - | TRBV12-3/TRBV12-4
CSARVPQRAFF | TGCAGTGCTAGAGTTCCTCAACGGGCTTTCTTT | - | TRBJ1-1 | once | TRBV20-1
CASRGNGGPGETQYF | TGTGCCAGCAGGGGGAATGGCGGCCCCGGGGAGACCCAGTACTTC | - | TRBJ2-5 | - | TRBV2
CASGDRQGGLHF | TGTGCCAGCGGAGATAGACAGGGCGGCCTCCACTTT | TRBD1 | TRBJ1-6 | - | TRBV28
CASSFLGGLYNEQFF | TGTGCCAGCAGCTTCTTGGGGGGCTTGTACAATGAGCAGTTCTTC | - | TRBJ2-1 | once | TRBV7-3
CASRPGTGYTGELFF | TGTGCCAGCCGCCCCGGGACAGGATACACCGGGGAGCTGTTTTTT | TRBD1 | TRBJ2-2 | - | TRBV2
CASSWRTEQYF | TGTGCCAGCAGCTGGAGGACCGAGCAGTACTTC | - | TRBJ2-7 | once | TRBV5-6
CASSPGQVGNSVRHQPQHF | TGTGCCAGCTCGCCCGGACAGGTGGGCAATAGTGTTCGACATCAGCCCCAGCATTTT | - | TRBJ1-5 | - | TRBV21-1
CASSEEERDRLNTEAFF | TGTGCCAGCAGTGAAGAAGAAAGGGACAGGCTTAACACTGAAGCTTTCTTT | TRBD1 | TRBJ1-1 | - | TRBV6-1
CSASGGAAYTEAFF | TGCAGTGCTAGTGGGGGGGCGGCATACACTGAAGCTTTCTTT | - | TRBJ1-1 | - | TRBV20-1
CASTRGGTDTQYF | TGTGCCAGCACCCGGGGAGGGACAGATACGCAGTATTTT | TRBD2 | TRBJ2-3 | few | TRBV27
CASSETGVATGELFF | TGTGCCAGCAGTGAAACAGGGGTGGCCACCGGGGAGCTGTTTTTT | TRBD1 | TRBJ2-2 | - | TRBV2
CASSLGSDGVHGWYKGEQFF | TGCGCCAGCAGCTTGGGATCCGACGGCGTACACGGATGGTATAAGGGTGAGCAGTTCTTC | - | TRBJ2-1 | once | TRBV5-1
CASSRQVLQNTGELFF | TGTGCCAGCTCACGACAGGTCTTACAGAACACCGGGGAGCTGTTTTTT | - | TRBJ2-2 | - | TRBV18
CASSDHGGTGGLAFF | TGTGCCAGCAGCGACCATGGGGGGACAGGGGGCTTAGCTTTCTTT | TRBD1 | TRBJ1-1 | - | TRBV4-2
CASRPSGNEQFF | TGTGCCAGCAGGCCCTCGGGCAATGAGCAGTTCTTC | - | TRBJ2-1 | - | TRBV12-3/TRBV12-4
CASSLEGYGYTF | TGTGCCAGCAGCTTAGAGGGCTATGGCTACACCTTC | - | TRBJ1-2 | few | TRBV7-3
CASSRTGSHYEQYF | TGTGCCAGCAGCCGCACCGGGTCCCATTACGAGCAGTACTTC | - | TRBJ2-7 | - | TRBV3-1/TRBV3-2
CASSPDRLYEQYF | TGTGCCAGCTCACCGGACAGACTTTACGAGCAGTACTTC | - | TRBJ2-7 | - | TRBV18
CATSLYVREKLFF | TGTGCCACCAGCTTATATGTAAGGGAAAAACTGTTTTTT | - | TRBJ1-4 | - | TRBV15
CASSEWRQSYEQYF | TGTGCCAGCAGTGAATGGCGGCAGTCCTACGAGCAGTACTTC | - | TRBJ2-7 | - | TRBV6-1
CASSVPGLVSTNEQFF | TGTGCCAGCAGTGTTCCGGGACTAGTCAGCACAAATGAGCAGTTCTTC | TRBD2 | TRBJ2-1 | few | TRBV2
CASSLARRQRANYGYTF | TGTGCCAGCAGCTTGGCCAGGAGACAGCGAGCTAACTATGGCTACACCTTC | - | TRBJ1-2 | - | TRBV5-8
CASSVGLARTDTQYF | TGTGCCAGCAGCGTCGGACTAGCGCGCACAGATACGCAGTATTTT | TRBD2 | TRBJ2-3 | - | TRBV9
CASSLGENTEAFF | TGTGCCAGCAGCTTAGGGGAGAACACTGAAGCTTTCTTT | - | TRBJ1-1 | - | TRBV13
CATSRPGAYEQYF | TGTGCCACCAGCAGACCTGGGGCCTACGAGCAGTACTTC | - | TRBJ2-7 | - | TRBV15
CASRGLGGSETQYF | TGTGCCAGCAGGGGACTAGGGGGGTCGGAGACCCAGTACTTC | TRBD2 | TRBJ2-5 | - | TRBV6-6
CASSYWTDGYTF | TGTGCCAGCAGTTACTGGACGGATGGCTACACCTTC | - | TRBJ1-2 | - | TRBV6-2/TRBV6-3
CAWLDTEQFF | TGTGCCTGGTTGGACACCGAGCAGTTCTTC | - | TRBJ2-1 | - | TRBV30
CASTRDRGNTGELFF | TGTGCCAGTACCCGGGACAGGGGGAACACCGGGGAGCTGTTTTTT | TRBD1 | TRBJ2-2 | - | TRBV19
CASSQGGLAGGMFYEQYF | TGTGCCAGCAGCCAAGGCGGACTAGCGGGAGGGATGTTCTACGAGCAGTACTTC | TRBD2 | TRBJ2-7 | - | TRBV4-2
CASSFGGSSYNEQFF | TGTGCCAGCAGCTTTGGTGGGAGCTCCTACAATGAGCAGTTCTTC | - | TRBJ2-1 | - | TRBV7-3
CASSLDSGETYEQYF | TGCGCCAGCAGCTTGGATTCAGGGGAAACCTACGAGCAGTACTTC | - | TRBJ2-7 | once | TRBV5-1
CASSPQGNDYGYTF | TGCGCCAGCAGCCCCCAGGGAAACGACTATGGCTACACCTTC | - | TRBJ1-2 | - | TRBV5-1
CASNSRNTGELFF | TGTGCCAGCAACAGCAGGAACACCGGGGAGCTGTTTTTT | - | TRBJ2-2 | - | TRBV5-4
CASTTGVNEKLFF | TGTGCCAGCACGACAGGCGTTAATGAAAAACTGTTTTTT | - | TRBJ1-4 | - | TRBV18